This TCR beta chain appears in the sequencing data of a study of T cells after yellow fever vaccination. Study at large: SMART-Seq v4 Ultra Low Input handled preparation of low-cell-number fractions.

Making TCR cDNA involved 5'RACE template switching, which added UMIs and a universal primer site. TCRdb re-called the 5' RACE reads through MiXCR, storing one row per CDR3 protein. The sample yields about 180,000 distinct CDR3 sequences, approximately 6.2% seen once. This clonotype occurred many times. Its target is not known. Findings and limits, study-wide: Overall, a small share of clonotypes was seen in both CD4 and CD8 compartments. Researchers cautioned that FACS-sorted repertoires could harbor abundant clonotypes contaminating from the bulk population.

V lost 6 bases and J lost 2, with 17 bases in between. The CDR3 loop spans 14 amino acids. Germline-derived CDR1 and CDR2 are DFQATT and SNEGSKA (reference sequence). This sequence was found in a young man who received the YFV17D yellow fever vaccine. The gene calls are TRBV20-1 and TRBJ2-7; D possibly corresponds to TRBD1 (6 bases). This specimen consisted of CD4+ T cells sorted from PBMCs, obtained on the day of the first yellow fever vaccination. For the CDR3, the DNA is TGCAGTGCCAGCCTGCCCAGGGGCCCCTACGAGCAGTACTTC. Protein: CSASLPRGPYEQYF.